Listed here are 14 T cell receptor beta chains from one sample, sequenced in a study of chemoradiotherapy in HPV16-positive cancers. TCRdb's copy holds only in-frame clones and misses some; the assay was immunoSEQ multiplex PCR. Counted here are 2,500 to 3,500 clones, 79% occurring once; the ten biggest clones make up roughly 11%. This sample comprised tumor tissue, obtained from a patient who underwent chemoradiotherapy. The origin of the receptors is a human donor with HPV-associated anogenital cancer.

This clone has more than one count but fewer than ten. V is TRBV9 and J is TRBJ1-1; no firm D call. Trimming pared 3 bases from V and 1 base from J, leaving 7 bases between. This CDR3 has 13 residues. Looked up from germline, CDR1 is SGDLS and CDR2 is YYNGEE. The CDR3 here is CASSAGGNTEAFF. The CDR3 DNA follows: TGTGCCAGCAGCGCGGGAGGGAACACTGAAGCTTTCTTT.

The chain combines TRBV6-1 with TRBJ2-5; the D is unclear. Trimming stripped 4 bases from V and 0 bases from J, with 9 bases between. This CDR3 contains 14 residues. CDR1 MNHNS and CDR2 SASEGT come from the germline V gene. The CDR3 DNA reads TGTGCCAGCAGTGTCTCTAGGTACCAAGAGACCCAGTACTTC. Translated, it gives CASSVSRYQETQYF.

This clone appeared a few times. This chain uses TRBV9 with TRBJ2-5, with D possibly called TRBD1 or TRBD2 (6 bases each). The germline V gene encodes CDR1 SGDLS and CDR2 YYNGEE. The V gene lost 6 bases and the J gene lost 5 bases, with 11 bases spanning the gap. This CDR3 comprises 12 residues. As DNA, the CDR3 is TGTGCCAGCATGGGGGCGGGGGAGACCCAGTACTTC. Its translation: CASMGAGETQYF.

The rearrangement links TRBV28 to TRBJ2-3; perhaps D is TRBD1 or TRBD2 (6 bases each). V shed 3 bases and J shed 5 bases, with 12 bases lying between them. Germline CDR1 is MDHEN and CDR2 is SYDVKM. The CDR3 runs 14 residues. The DNA for the CDR3 is TGTGCCAGCAGTTTCACGGGGGCGGAAGATACGCAGTATTTT. Translated: CASSFTGAEDTQYF. Full variable domain (outside the CDR3, taken from reference TRBV28 and TRBJ2-3): DVKVTQSSRYLVKRTGEKVFLECVQDMDHENMFWYRQDPGLGLRLIYFSYDVKMKEKGDIPEGYSVSREKKERFSLILESASTNQTSMYLCASSFTGAEDTQYFGPGTRLTVL.

The rearrangement links TRBV19 to TRBJ2-2; D gene unclear. The CDR3 contains 12 residues. Trimming pared 6 bases from V and 12 bases from J, leaving 14 bases between. Germline CDR1 LNHDA, CDR2 SQIVND (reference sequence). CDR3 DNA: TGTGCCAGTAGAACCGGGCTCGGCCAGCTGTTTTTT. Translation gives CASRTGLGQLFF.

This chain links TRBV5-6 with TRBJ1-2; the D is unclear. The germline gives CDR1 SGHDT, CDR2 YYEEEE. The CDR3 has 11 amino acids. The ends were cut back, 6 bases at V and 9 bases at J, with 12 bases in the middle. Here the CDR3 reads CASTSSDSYTF. The DNA of the CDR3 is TGTGCCAGCACCTCGAGCGATAGCTACACCTTC.

The chain joins TRBV2 to TRBJ2-1; 7 nucleotides align to TRBD2. CDR1 SNHLY and CDR2 FYNNEI come from the germline V gene. Losses at the gene ends were 10 bases for V and 5 bases for J; bases not matched to a gene: 8. This CDR3 spans 13 amino acids. CDR3 in DNA: TGTGCCACGAACCGGGACTACAACAATGAGCAGTTCTTC. Its protein product is CATNRDYNNEQFF.

This chain joins TRBV15 and TRBJ1-5, with D possibly matching TRBD1 (5 bases). The CDR3 spans 17 residues. Germline V CDR1 and CDR2: LNHNV, YYDKDF (reference sequence). Trimming removed 0 bases from V and 2 bases from J, with 14 bases in between. The CDR3 sequence is CATSREMAGRGNQPQHF. CDR3 sequence (DNA): TGTGCCACCAGCAGAGAAATGGCAGGGAGGGGCAATCAGCCCCAGCATTTT.

The J gene is TRBJ2-7, the V gene TRBV14; D unresolved. The CDR3 covers 15 residues. The V and J ends lost 3 bases and 9 bases respectively, with 21 bases between them. Per the germline V gene, CDR1 is SGHDN and CDR2 is FVKESK. CDR3 in amino acids: CASSQGYGSDGWQYF. As DNA, the CDR3 is TGTGCCAGCAGCCAGGGGTACGGATCTGACGGATGGCAGTACTTC.

This chain connects TRBV5-1 to TRBJ1-2; no firm D call. Germline V lookup: CDR1 SGHRS, CDR2 YFSETQ. V shed 0 bases and J shed 1 base, with 10 bases lying between them. The CDR3 is 15 residues long. Written as DNA, the CDR3 is TGCGCCAGCAGCTTGGGCGTGGGCAGTAACTATGGCTACACCTTC. Encoded protein: CASSLGVGSNYGYTF. Full variable domain (outside the CDR3, taken from reference TRBV5-1 and TRBJ1-2): KAGVTQTPRYLIKTRGQQVTLSCSPISGHRSVSWYQQTPGQGLQFLFEYFSETQRNKGNFPGRFSGRQFSNSRSEMNVSTLELGDSALYLCASSLGVGSNYGYTFGSGTRLTVV.

The genes are TRBV6-5 and TRBJ2-7; D could derive from TRBD1 or TRBD2 (6 bases each). Germline V gives CDR1 MNHEY, CDR2 SVGAGI. The ends were cut back, 6 bases at V and 0 bases at J, with 15 bases in the middle. This CDR3 spans 15 amino acids. CDR3 coding DNA: TGTGCCAGCAGCCTAGGGGGGCCGAGCTCCTACGAGCAGTACTTC. It specifies CASSLGGPSSYEQYF.

This clone appeared a single time. The rearrangement links TRBV5-1 to TRBJ1-1, with D unclear. Deletions cut 0 bases from V and 0 bases from J, with 12 bases between. The length of the CDR3 is 16 residues. In germline, CDR1 is SGHRS, CDR2 YFSETQ. The CDR3 nucleotides read TGCGCCAGCAGCTTGGGACCTCGAGGCATGAACACTGAAGCTTTCTTT. Amino acids: CASSLGPRGMNTEAFF.

The chain carries TRBV9 and TRBJ2-1; D gene uncertain. V lost 2 bases to trimming and J lost 0 bases, with 12 bases between them. The CDR3 length is 16 residues. Germline lookup yields CDR1 SGDLS and CDR2 YYNGEE. CDR3 coding DNA: TGTGCCAGCAGCGTTGACTCCGCCAGCTCCTACAATGAGCAGTTCTTC. Translated: CASSVDSASSYNEQFF.

The chain uses TRBV7-9 and TRBJ2-5, with 10 bases lining up with TRBD2. V was clipped by 2 bases and J by 5 bases; unmatched bases: 5. The germline CDR1 and CDR2 sequences are SEHNR and FQNEAQ (reference sequence). The CDR3 runs to 15 residues. This CDR3 is CASSLNERGGETQYF. The CDR3 bases are TGTGCCAGCAGCTTAAATGAGCGGGGGGGCGAGACCCAGTACTTC.